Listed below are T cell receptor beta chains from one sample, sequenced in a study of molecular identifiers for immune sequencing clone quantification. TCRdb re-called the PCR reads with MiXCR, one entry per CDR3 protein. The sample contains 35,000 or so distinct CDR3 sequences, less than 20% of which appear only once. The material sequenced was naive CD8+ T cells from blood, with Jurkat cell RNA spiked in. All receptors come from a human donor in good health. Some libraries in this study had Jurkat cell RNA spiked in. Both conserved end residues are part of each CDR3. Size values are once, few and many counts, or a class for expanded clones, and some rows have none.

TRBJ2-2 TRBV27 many CASSPIHRQGINTGELFF
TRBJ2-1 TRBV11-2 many CASSLEGVEQFF
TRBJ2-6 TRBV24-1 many CATSGPSGANVLTF
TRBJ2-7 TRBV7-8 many CASSPSLDEQYF
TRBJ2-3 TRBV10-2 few CASSERREDTQYF
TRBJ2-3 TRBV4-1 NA CASSHQREREDTQYF
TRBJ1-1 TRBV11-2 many CASSLVGDRTEAFF
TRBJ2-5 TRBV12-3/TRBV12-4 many CASSLYPQAGGFGTQYF
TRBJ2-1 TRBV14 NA CASSQDRVRHNEQFF
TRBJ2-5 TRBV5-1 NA CASRKTEQETQYF
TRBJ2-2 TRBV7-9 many CASSLGTNTGELFF
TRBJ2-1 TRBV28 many CASSSFQGTGFDNEQFF
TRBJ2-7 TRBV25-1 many CASSEFWTASSYEQYF
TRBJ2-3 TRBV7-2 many CASRPTSGRVDTQYF
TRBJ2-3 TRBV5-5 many CASRQGRQSTDTQYF
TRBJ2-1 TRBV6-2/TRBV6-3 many CASCPLELRFPSARGMGSYNEQFF
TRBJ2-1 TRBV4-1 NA CASSQIPPGSISEQFF
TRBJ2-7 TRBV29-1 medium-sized CSVMTGAAYEQYF
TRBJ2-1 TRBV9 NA CASNARDFYNEQFF
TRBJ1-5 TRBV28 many CASSLMGGSLYQPQHF
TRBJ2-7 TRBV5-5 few CASSLGSSRSYEQYF
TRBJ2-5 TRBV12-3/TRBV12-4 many CASSPGTSGLETQYF
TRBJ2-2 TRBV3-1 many CASSGIMNTGELFF
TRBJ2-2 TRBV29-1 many CSVPGQGIGELFF
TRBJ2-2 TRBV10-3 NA CAIRAATGELFF
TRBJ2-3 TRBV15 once CATSPFRLVADTQYF
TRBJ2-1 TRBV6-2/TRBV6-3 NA CASSYTLYRDTPSYNEQFF
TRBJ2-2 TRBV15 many CATSSDLKGLGGELFF
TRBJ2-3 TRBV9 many CASSPPVGGGTDTQYF
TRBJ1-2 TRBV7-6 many CASSLGSGQGYNYGYTF
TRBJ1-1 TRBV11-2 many CASSLVWGGPEAFF
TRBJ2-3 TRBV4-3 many CASSQDAAIADTQYF
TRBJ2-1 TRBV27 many CASSWDSNYNEQFF
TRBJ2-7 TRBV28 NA CASRPGQTSYEQYF
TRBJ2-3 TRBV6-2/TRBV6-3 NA CASSTGATTDTQYF
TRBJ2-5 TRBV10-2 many CASSEDAGLGETQYF
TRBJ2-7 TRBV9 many CASSPSGRASYEQYF
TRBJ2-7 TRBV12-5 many CASGSDWDRSSYEQYF
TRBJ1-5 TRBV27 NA CASSPIDSSQPQHF
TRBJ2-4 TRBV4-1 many CASSQDYIQYF
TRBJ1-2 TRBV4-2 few CASSHDRVAGSYGYTF
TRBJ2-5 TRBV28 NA CASSDREQTQYF
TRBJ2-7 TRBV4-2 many CASSQPDRVDYEQYF
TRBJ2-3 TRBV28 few CASSLESRGGDTDTQYF
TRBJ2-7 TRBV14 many CASRSSGNPYEQYF
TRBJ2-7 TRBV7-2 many CASSLPTYEQYF
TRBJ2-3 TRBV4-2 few CASSTPGGTTDTQYF
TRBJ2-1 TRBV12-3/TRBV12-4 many CASMRGSNEQFF
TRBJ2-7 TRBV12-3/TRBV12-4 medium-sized CASSLGGTYEQYF
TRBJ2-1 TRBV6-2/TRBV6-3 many CASTDWSANEQFF
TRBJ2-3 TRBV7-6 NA CASSLGGLVDSTDTQYF
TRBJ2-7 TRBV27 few CATSAGGGPYEQYF
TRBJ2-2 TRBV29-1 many CSVPGLATGELFF
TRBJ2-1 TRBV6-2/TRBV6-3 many CASSWYARNEQFF
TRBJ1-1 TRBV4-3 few CASSPGDREKAFF
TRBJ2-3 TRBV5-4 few CASSHPLAGGTGNTDTQYF
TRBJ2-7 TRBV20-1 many CSARDLAGGPYEQYF
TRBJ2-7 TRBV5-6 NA CASSSSRVAGHSYEQYF
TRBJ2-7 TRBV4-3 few CASSHGQGSYEQYF